This T cell receptor (beta chain) comes out of a study of CD8 T cells in ankylosing spondylitis (dated by TCRdb to 2016 to 2017). In terms of the full investigation: The study profiled T cell receptor beta repertoires in healthy donors and ankylosing spondylitis patients to find disease-linked TCR variants. The whole study cohort included 90 to 120 healthy donors and over 20 ankylosing spondylitis patients. Peripheral blood was sampled, and synovial fluid was additionally collected from ankylosing spondylitis patients.

TCRdb shows the sequencer as Illumina HiSeq 2500. TCR beta libraries were prepared by quantitative 5'-RACE with molecular barcodes. The original pipeline was this. To identify disease-linked TCR variants, a new computational method was used, one built on a probabilistic model of VDJ rearrangement. The public reads were reprocessed in TCRdb via fastp at Q25 and MiXCR, keeping in-frame beta chains. Every distinct CDR3 protein forms one entry, paired with its most common genes and DNA. These V and J calls rely on TCRdb rather than the paper's analysis. This sample holds 150,000 to 200,000 distinct CDR3 sequences; around 8.9% were observed only once. Around 15% of the sample rests with the top ten. Note on this clonotype: Its antigen is still unknown. Base quality data are lacking; no much larger clone is found one base away.

Paper-wide results and their limitations: The disease-linked clones had a CD8+ phenotype and were found at relatively low frequencies in peripheral blood. Some TCR beta motif variants had previously been reported in synovial fluid and blood of reactive arthritis patients, which suggested common disease-initiation mechanisms. Blood from ankylosing spondylitis patients appeared to be characterized by a TCR beta motif composed of roughly eight highly homologous amino acid variants. The disease-linked clones were reported as significantly enriched in matched synovial fluid samples from ankylosing spondylitis patients.

V has 6 bases trimmed and J has 7 bases trimmed; junction bases matching no gene number 5. The CDR3 covers 12 residues, taking in both the cysteine and the phenylalanine. Just the 36-base CDR3 DNA is kept, in frame starting at base 1. The sample was blood, either unsorted or a sorted T cell fraction (not recorded which). The V and J genes are TRBV12-3 or TRBV12-4 and TRBJ1-1; 7 junctional bases match TRBD1. This receptor was identified in a female donor with ankylosing spondylitis or in good health (not recorded which). The CDR3: CASSWGQYEAFF. The DNA is as follows: TGTGCCAGCAGCTGGGGACAGTATGAAGCTTTCTTT.